The clone carrying this T cell receptor beta chain was seen more than once but under ten times. The antigen remains unidentified. CD8 cells regarded as naive lacked CD45RO, were positively chosen for CCR7, and omitted terminally differentiated effector memory CD45RA+ cells. The donor population consisted of healthy HIV-negative adults with no recent acute infections or vaccinations. Every donor was a Caucasian adult from Nashville, Tennessee. Germline-derived CDR1 and CDR2 are SGHDT and YYEEEE. Trimming pared 1 base from V and 0 bases from J, leaving 8 bases between. The CDR3 extends over 15 amino acids. TCRdb's copy holds only in-frame clones and misses some; the assay was immunoSEQ multiplex PCR. The data hold millions of clones, with approximately 94% observed a single time. This sample was included in a study of shared clonotypes between healthy human individuals. The wider study: There were three CD4 naive, three CD4 memory, two CD8 naive and one CD8 memory plates per donor.

General study findings and limits: Although depth was large, rarefaction showed that sequencing of the sorted subsets was incomplete.

Sequenced material: naive CD8+ T cells sorted from blood. The J gene is TRBJ1-5, the V gene TRBV5-6, with D tentatively TRBD1 (5 bases). The TCR originated in a man between 18 and 29 years old in good health. CDR3 sequence reads: CASSLLRDSNQPQHF. The CDR3 nucleotides are TGTGCCAGCAGCTTGCTCAGGGATAGCAATCAGCCCCAGCATTTT.